A selection of T cell receptor beta chains follows, all from one sample in a study of blood T cell repertoires in COVID-19. Assay: immunoSEQ multiplex PCR; the TCRdb copy retains only in-frame clones and omits some. Among approximately 390,000 clones listed, nearly 90% were seen once. Sequencing was performed on peripheral blood. Source of these receptors: a man in his late teens or twenties with active or convalescent COVID-19. Each CDR3 is given with its conserved first and last residue. The D gene is left open where the match is weak. Some rows mark clone size as missing; the rest say once, few, many or name a class of expanded clone.

J	D	size	V	CDR3	DNA
TRBJ1-2	TRBD1	-	TRBV19	CASSIETGVGYTF	TGTGCCAGTAGTATAGAGACAGGGGTTGGCTACACCTTC
TRBJ2-5	-	-	TRBV29-1	CSVEHYQETQYF	TGCAGCGTTGAACACTACCAAGAGACCCAGTACTTC
TRBJ1-2	TRBD1	-	TRBV19	CASSIGDRRPYGYTF	TGTGCCAGTAGTATAGGGGACAGGCGTCCATATGGCTACACCTTC
TRBJ1-4	-	-	TRBV28	CASSLHSVNEKLFF	TGTGCCAGCAGTCTCCATAGTGTTAATGAAAAACTGTTTTTT
TRBJ1-5	-	-	TRBV28	CASRRDIKTNSNQPQHF	TGTGCCAGCAGACGGGACATCAAAACCAATAGCAATCAGCCCCAGCATTTT
TRBJ2-1	-	once	TRBV6-4	CASSDPDSNEQFF	TGTGCCAGCAGTGACCCGGACTCTAATGAGCAGTTCTTC
TRBJ2-2	-	-	TRBV11-2	CASSPTNTGELFF	TGTGCCAGCAGCCCCACGAACACCGGGGAGCTGTTTTTT
TRBJ2-7	-	-	TRBV7-2	CASSLDTDYEQYF	TGTGCCAGCAGCTTGGATACAGACTACGAGCAGTACTTC
TRBJ1-2	-	-	TRBV4-3	CASSQDRVSYGYTF	TGCGCCAGCAGCCAAGATCGGGTGAGCTATGGCTACACCTTC
TRBJ1-2	TRBD1	-	TRBV2	CASSLSGTAPTF	TGTGCCAGCAGTTTATCCGGGACAGCCCCTACCTTC
TRBJ2-7	-	-	TRBV19	CASSNLYEQYF	TGTGCCAGTAGTAATCTGTACGAGCAGTACTTC
TRBJ1-5	-	-	TRBV6-1	CASSDKGTHNQPQHF	TGTGCCAGCAGTGATAAGGGGACTCACAATCAGCCCCAGCATTTT
TRBJ1-1	TRBD1	few	TRBV19	CASSRGTVNTEAFF	TGTGCCAGTAGTAGAGGGACAGTTAACACTGAAGCTTTCTTT
TRBJ2-1	-	-	TRBV2	CASSDLRGSYNEQFF	TGTGCCAGCAGTGATCTGCGCGGCTCCTACAATGAGCAGTTCTTC
TRBJ1-1	TRBD1	few	TRBV18	CASSAVPPGQLYEAFF	TGTGCCAGCTCAGCGGTACCCCCGGGACAGCTCTATGAAGCTTTCTTT
TRBJ2-7	TRBD1	-	TRBV28	CASRTTGGATYEQYF	TGTGCCAGCAGGACGACAGGGGGGGCCACCTACGAGCAGTACTTC
TRBJ2-7	TRBD1	-	TRBV7-2	CASSFPGTGAPYEQYF	TGTGCCAGCAGCTTCCCCGGGACAGGGGCCCCCTACGAGCAGTACTTC
TRBJ2-3	-	-	TRBV1	CTSSHEPGQGIHTQYF	TGCACCAGCAGCCATGAACCGGGACAGGGAATTCATACGCAGTATTTT
TRBJ2-5	-	-	TRBV5-1	CASSKSNRNQETQYF	TGCGCCAGCAGCAAAAGCAACAGGAACCAAGAGACCCAGTACTTC
TRBJ1-6	-	-	TRBV9	CASSPPGTYNSPLHF	TGTGCCAGCAGCCCCCCAGGGACCTATAATTCACCCCTCCACTTT
TRBJ2-5	-	-	TRBV18	CASSPRRGGSQETQYF	TGTGCCAGCTCACCCCGGAGGGGGGGGAGCCAAGAGACCCAGTACTTC
TRBJ2-5	-	-	TRBV2	CASKSWPGAQYF	TGTGCAAGCAAGTCTTGGCCAGGGGCCCAGTACTTC
TRBJ2-7	TRBD2	few	TRBV7-8	CASSSSGGTPSYEQYF	TGTGCCAGCAGCTCCTCGGGGGGGACACCTTCCTACGAGCAGTACTTC
TRBJ2-3	-	-	TRBV27	CASKRRGGDTQYF	TGTGCCAGCAAGCGCCGGGGAGGAGATACGCAGTATTTT
TRBJ1-2	TRBD1	once	TRBV5-4	CASSPGQGSYGYTF	TGTGCCAGCAGCCCGGGACAGGGGAGCTATGGCTACACCTTC
TRBJ2-7	TRBD1	-	TRBV10-1	CAPRWDRASEQYF	TGCGCCCCCAGGTGGGACAGGGCTTCCGAGCAGTACTTC
TRBJ1-5	-	-	TRBV6-6	CASSYEDVPPQHF	TGTGCCAGCAGTTACGAGGATGTCCCGCCCCAGCATTTT
TRBJ2-7	-	-	TRBV4-1	CASSQGNRTELSYEQYF	TGCGCCAGCAGCCAAGGGAACCGGACAGAACTATCCTACGAGCAGTACTTC
TRBJ1-6	TRBD1	once	TRBV5-6	CASSFGQGRNSPLHF	TGTGCCAGCAGCTTCGGACAGGGGCGAAATTCACCCCTCCACTTT
TRBJ1-1	-	-	TRBV6-5	CASSYEVNTEAFF	TGTGCCAGCAGTTACGAGGTGAACACTGAAGCTTTCTTT
TRBJ2-7	TRBD1	-	TRBV29-1	CSAEGTGIEQYF	TGCAGCGCCGAAGGGACAGGGATCGAGCAGTACTTC
TRBJ2-1	TRBD2	few	TRBV6-2/TRBV6-3	CASSYAGGSYNEQFF	TGTGCCAGCAGTTATGCGGGGGGATCCTACAATGAGCAGTTCTTC
TRBJ2-1	-	once	TRBV29-1	CSVARISGDEQFF	TGCAGCGTTGCAAGGATTTCAGGGGATGAGCAGTTCTTC
TRBJ2-1	TRBD2	-	TRBV7-3	CASGSVAGGPYEQFF	TGTGCCAGCGGATCGGTTGCGGGGGGGCCCTATGAGCAGTTCTTC
TRBJ1-2	-	few	TRBV6-5	CASSYTGSVYTF	TGTGCCAGCAGTTACACAGGATCGGTCTACACCTTC
TRBJ1-6	-	few	TRBV19	CASSIEQHATPWVTVGHSPLHF	TGTGCCAGTAGTATAGAACAGCATGCGACCCCATGGGTTACGGTGGGGCATTCACCCCTCCACTTT
TRBJ2-3	TRBD1	-	TRBV6-5	CASSLGTGPVDTQYF	TGTGCCAGCAGTCTCGGGACAGGCCCGGTAGATACGCAGTATTTT
TRBJ1-4	-	-	TRBV7-9	CASSSQQEKLFF	TGTGCCAGCAGCTCCCAACAAGAAAAACTGTTTTTT
TRBJ2-1	-	-	TRBV9	CASSVDGTSYNEQFF	TGTGCCAGCAGCGTAGACGGGACTTCTTACAATGAGCAGTTCTTC
TRBJ1-1	-	-	TRBV9	CASSSQMGHTEAFF	TGTGCCAGCAGCTCACAGATGGGGCACACTGAAGCTTTCTTT
TRBJ2-5	-	-	TRBV5-4	CASSFDGRGRETQYF	TGTGCCAGCAGCTTCGACGGGAGAGGCAGAGAGACCCAGTACTTC
TRBJ1-6	-	-	TRBV27	CASSSSSSYNSPLHF	TGTGCCAGCAGTTCATCGAGCTCCTATAATTCACCCCTCCACTTT
TRBJ2-5	-	once	TRBV28	CASSFRRETQYF	TGTGCCAGCAGTTTTAGGAGAGAGACCCAGTACTTC
TRBJ1-4	-	-	TRBV9	CASSVGSGIANEKLFF	TGTGCCAGCAGCGTAGGGTCAGGGATAGCTAATGAAAAACTGTTTTTT
TRBJ2-3	TRBD2	-	TRBV5-5	CASSERTRWATDTQYF	TGTGCCAGCAGCGAGAGGACTAGGTGGGCCACAGATACGCAGTATTTT
TRBJ2-7	TRBD2	-	TRBV6-5	CASIPLAGDADEQYF	TGTGCCAGCATCCCGCTAGCGGGAGACGCGGACGAGCAGTACTTC
TRBJ1-5	TRBD1	-	TRBV5-5	CASSPSGTGKHQPQHF	TGTGCCAGCAGCCCCTCGGGGACAGGGAAACATCAGCCCCAGCATTTT
TRBJ1-1	-	-	TRBV10-3	CAITSALNTEAFF	TGTGCCATCACTAGCGCGTTGAACACTGAAGCTTTCTTT
TRBJ1-5	-	-	TRBV7-2	CASSLQRAPDQPQHF	TGTGCCAGCAGCTTACAGCGGGCCCCCGATCAGCCCCAGCATTTT
TRBJ2-3	TRBD1	once	TRBV5-6	CASSLGGQGVADTQYF	TGTGCCAGCAGCTTGGGGGGACAGGGGGTGGCAGATACGCAGTATTTT
TRBJ2-2	-	-	TRBV2	CASSRRGWVDGELFF	TGTGCCAGCAGTCGGCGGGGCTGGGTCGACGGGGAGCTGTTTTTT
TRBJ2-7	-	once	TRBV6-5	CASSSRTDLMVYEQYF	TGTGCCAGCAGTTCCCGGACAGACTTAATGGTCTACGAGCAGTACTTC
TRBJ2-3	TRBD2	-	TRBV9	CASSMTSGSGDTQYF	TGTGCCAGCAGCATGACTAGCGGGAGTGGCGATACGCAGTATTTT
TRBJ2-7	TRBD2	-	TRBV4-3	CASSQAKSSSGRLDEQYF	TGCGCCAGCAGCCAAGCCAAGAGTTCTAGCGGGAGGTTGGACGAGCAGTACTTC
TRBJ2-1	-	once	TRBV6-5	CASSRGRSDNEQFF	TGTGCCAGCAGTAGGGGGAGAAGCGACAATGAGCAGTTCTTC
TRBJ1-1	-	-	TRBV6-6	CASSYPLPGTEAFF	TGTGCCAGCAGTTACCCCCTCCCCGGCACTGAAGCTTTCTTT
TRBJ2-5	TRBD2	once	TRBV19	CASSTSGGFETQYF	TGTGCCAGTAGTACCAGCGGGGGATTCGAGACCCAGTACTTC
TRBJ1-1	-	-	TRBV11-1	CASSLARVQNTEAFF	TGTGCCAGCAGCTTAGCGCGGGTGCAGAACACTGAAGCTTTCTTT
TRBJ1-6	-	-	TRBV4-1	CASSQEKRAPLHF	TGCGCCAGCAGCCAAGAAAAGCGAGCACCCCTCCACTTT